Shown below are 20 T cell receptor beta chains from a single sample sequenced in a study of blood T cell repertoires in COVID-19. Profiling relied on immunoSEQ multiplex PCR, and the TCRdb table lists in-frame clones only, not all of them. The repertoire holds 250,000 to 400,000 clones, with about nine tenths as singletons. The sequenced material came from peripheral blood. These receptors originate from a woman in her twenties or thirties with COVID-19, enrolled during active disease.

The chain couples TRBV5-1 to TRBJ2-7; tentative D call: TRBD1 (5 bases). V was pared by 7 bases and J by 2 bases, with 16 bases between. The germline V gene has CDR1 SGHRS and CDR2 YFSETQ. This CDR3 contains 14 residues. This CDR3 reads CASQGHASPYEQYF. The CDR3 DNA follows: TGCGCCAGCCAGGGCCACGCATCCCCCTACGAGCAGTACTTC. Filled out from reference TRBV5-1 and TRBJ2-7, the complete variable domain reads KAGVTQTPRYLIKTRGQQVTLSCSPISGHRSVSWYQQTPGQGLQFLFEYFSETQRNKGNFPGRFSGRQFSNSRSEMNVSTLELGDSALYLCASQGHASPYEQYFGPGTRLTVT.

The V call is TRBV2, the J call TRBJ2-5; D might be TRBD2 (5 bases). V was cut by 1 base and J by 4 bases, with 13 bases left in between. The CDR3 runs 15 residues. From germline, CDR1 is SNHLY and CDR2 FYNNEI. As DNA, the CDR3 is TGTGCCAGCAGTGAAGACGGCGTTGGAGGAGAGACCCAGTACTTC. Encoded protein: CASSEDGVGGETQYF.

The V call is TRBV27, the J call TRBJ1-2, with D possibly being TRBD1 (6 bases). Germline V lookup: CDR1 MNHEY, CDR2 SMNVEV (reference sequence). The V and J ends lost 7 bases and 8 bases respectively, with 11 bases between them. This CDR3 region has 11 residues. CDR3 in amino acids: CASMGAWGYTF. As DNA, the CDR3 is TGTGCCAGCATGGGGGCCTGGGGCTACACCTTC.

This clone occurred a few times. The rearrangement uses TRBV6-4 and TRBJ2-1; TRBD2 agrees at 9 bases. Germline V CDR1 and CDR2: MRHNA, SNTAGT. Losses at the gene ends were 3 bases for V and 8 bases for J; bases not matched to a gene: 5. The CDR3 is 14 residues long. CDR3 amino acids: CASSEAGGPYEQFF. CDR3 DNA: TGTGCCAGCAGTGAGGCGGGAGGGCCCTATGAGCAGTTCTTC.

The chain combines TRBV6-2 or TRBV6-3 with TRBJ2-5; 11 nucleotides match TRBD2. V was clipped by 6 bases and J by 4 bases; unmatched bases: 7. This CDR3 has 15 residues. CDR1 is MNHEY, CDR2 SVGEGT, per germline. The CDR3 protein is CASSSGLAGLETQYF. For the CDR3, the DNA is TGTGCCAGCAGCTCAGGACTAGCGGGCCTAGAGACCCAGTACTTC.

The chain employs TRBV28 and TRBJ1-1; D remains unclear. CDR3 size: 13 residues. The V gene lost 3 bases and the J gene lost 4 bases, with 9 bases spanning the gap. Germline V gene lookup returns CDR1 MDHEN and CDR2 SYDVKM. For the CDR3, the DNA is TGTGCCAGCAGTTTGTGGAGAGGCACTGAAGCTTTCTTT. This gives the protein CASSLWRGTEAFF.

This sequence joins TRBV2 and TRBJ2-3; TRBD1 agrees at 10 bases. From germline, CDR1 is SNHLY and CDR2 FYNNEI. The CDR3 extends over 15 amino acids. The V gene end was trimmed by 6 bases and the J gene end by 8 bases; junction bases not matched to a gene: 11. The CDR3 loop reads CASRDRGRGGGTQYF. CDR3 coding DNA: TGTGCCAGCAGAGACAGGGGGCGTGGGGGTGGTACGCAGTATTTT.

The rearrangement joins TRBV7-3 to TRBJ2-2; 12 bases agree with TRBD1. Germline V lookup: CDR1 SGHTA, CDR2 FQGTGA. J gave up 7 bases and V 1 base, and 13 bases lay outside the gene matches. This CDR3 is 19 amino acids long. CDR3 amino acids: CASSLKGIGTGGRIGELFF. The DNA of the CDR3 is TGTGCCAGCAGCTTAAAAGGAATCGGGACAGGGGGCCGGATCGGGGAGCTGTTTTTT.

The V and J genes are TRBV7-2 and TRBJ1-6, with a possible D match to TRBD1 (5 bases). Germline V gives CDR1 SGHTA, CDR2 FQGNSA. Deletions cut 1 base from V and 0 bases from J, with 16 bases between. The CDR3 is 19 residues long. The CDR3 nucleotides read TGTGCCAGCAGCTTAGTAAGGGGCCCTCCTAGCTCCTATAATTCACCCCTCCACTTT. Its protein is CASSLVRGPPSSYNSPLHF.

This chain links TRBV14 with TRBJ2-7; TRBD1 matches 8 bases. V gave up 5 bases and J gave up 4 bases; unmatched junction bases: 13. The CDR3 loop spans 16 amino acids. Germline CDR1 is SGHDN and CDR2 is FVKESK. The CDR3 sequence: CASSEKYGQGRYEQYF. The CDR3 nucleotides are TGTGCCAGCAGCGAAAAATATGGACAGGGTCGGTACGAGCAGTACTTC.

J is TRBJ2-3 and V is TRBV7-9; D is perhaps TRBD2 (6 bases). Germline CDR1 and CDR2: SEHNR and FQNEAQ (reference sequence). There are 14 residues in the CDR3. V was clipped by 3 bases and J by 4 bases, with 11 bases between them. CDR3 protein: CASSFRRDPDTQYF. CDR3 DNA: TGTGCCAGCAGCTTTAGGCGGGATCCAGATACGCAGTATTTT.

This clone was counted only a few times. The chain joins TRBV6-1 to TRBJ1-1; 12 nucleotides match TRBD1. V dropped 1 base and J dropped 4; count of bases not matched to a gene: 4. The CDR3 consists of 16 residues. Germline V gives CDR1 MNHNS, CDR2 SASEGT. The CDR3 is CASSEEGTGGRTEAFF. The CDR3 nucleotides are TGTGCCAGCAGTGAAGAAGGGACAGGGGGCCGCACTGAAGCTTTCTTT.

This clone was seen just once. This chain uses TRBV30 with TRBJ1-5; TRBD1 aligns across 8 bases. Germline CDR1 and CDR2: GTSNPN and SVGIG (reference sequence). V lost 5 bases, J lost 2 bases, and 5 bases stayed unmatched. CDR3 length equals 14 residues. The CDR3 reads CAWGQGVGNQPQHF. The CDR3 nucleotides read TGTGCCTGGGGACAGGGTGTGGGCAATCAGCCCCAGCATTTT.

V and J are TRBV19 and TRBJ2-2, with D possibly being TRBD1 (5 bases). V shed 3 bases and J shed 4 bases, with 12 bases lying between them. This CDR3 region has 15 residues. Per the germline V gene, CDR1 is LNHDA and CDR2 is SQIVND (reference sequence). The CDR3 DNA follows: TGTGCCAGTAGTATCCCGAATAGGGGCACCGGGGAGCTGTTTTTT. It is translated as CASSIPNRGTGELFF. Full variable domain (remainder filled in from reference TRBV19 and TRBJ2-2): DGGITQSPKYLFRKEGQNVTLSCEQNLNHDAMYWYRQDPGQGLRLIYYSQIVNDFQKGDIAEGYSVSREKKESFPLTVTSAQKNPTAFYLCASSIPNRGTGELFFGEGSRLTVL.

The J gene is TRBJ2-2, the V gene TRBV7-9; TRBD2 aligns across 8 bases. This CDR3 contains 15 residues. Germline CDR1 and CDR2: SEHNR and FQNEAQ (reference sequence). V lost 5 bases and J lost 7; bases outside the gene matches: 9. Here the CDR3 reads CASSPLTGGIGELFF. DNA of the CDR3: TGTGCCAGCAGCCCCCTAACGGGAGGGATCGGGGAGCTGTTTTTT.

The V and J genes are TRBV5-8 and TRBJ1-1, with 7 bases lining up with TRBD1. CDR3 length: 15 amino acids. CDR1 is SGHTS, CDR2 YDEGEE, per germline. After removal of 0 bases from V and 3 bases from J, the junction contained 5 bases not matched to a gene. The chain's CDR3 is CASSLGITGDTEAFF. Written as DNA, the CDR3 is TGTGCCAGCAGCTTGGGGATAACAGGGGACACTGAAGCTTTCTTT.

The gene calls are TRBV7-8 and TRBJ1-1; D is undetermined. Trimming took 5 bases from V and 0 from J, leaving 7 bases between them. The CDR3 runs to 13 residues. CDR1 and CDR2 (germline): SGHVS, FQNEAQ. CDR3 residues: CASSIDLNTEAFF. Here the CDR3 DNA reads TGTGCCAGCAGCATCGACTTGAACACTGAAGCTTTCTTT.

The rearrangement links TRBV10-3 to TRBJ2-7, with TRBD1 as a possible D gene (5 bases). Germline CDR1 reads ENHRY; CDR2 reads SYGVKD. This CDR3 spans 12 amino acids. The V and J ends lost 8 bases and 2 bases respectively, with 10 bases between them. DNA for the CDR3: TGTGCCATCGGGGCAGCTACCTACGAGCAGTACTTC. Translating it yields CAIGAATYEQYF.

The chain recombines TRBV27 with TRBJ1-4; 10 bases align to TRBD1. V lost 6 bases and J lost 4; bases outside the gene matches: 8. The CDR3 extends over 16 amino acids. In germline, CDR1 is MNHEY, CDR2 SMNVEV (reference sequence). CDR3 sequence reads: CASRYDRGQGNEKLFF. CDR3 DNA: TGTGCCAGCAGATACGACAGGGGGCAGGGTAATGAAAAACTGTTTTTT. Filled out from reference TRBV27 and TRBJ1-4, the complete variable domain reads EAQVTQNPRYLITVTGKKLTVTCSQNMNHEYMSWYRQDPGLGLRQIYYSMNVEVTDKGDVPEGYKVSRKEKRNFPLILESPSPNQTSLYFCASRYDRGQGNEKLFFGSGTQLSVL.

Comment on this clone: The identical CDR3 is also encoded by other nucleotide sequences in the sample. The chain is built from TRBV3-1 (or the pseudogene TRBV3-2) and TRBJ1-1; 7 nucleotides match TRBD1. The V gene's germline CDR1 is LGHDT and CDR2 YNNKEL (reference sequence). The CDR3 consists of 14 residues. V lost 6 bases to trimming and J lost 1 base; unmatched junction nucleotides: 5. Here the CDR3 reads CASSLGQANTEAFF. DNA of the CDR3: TGTGCCAGCAGTCTTGGACAGGCGAACACTGAAGCTTTCTTT.